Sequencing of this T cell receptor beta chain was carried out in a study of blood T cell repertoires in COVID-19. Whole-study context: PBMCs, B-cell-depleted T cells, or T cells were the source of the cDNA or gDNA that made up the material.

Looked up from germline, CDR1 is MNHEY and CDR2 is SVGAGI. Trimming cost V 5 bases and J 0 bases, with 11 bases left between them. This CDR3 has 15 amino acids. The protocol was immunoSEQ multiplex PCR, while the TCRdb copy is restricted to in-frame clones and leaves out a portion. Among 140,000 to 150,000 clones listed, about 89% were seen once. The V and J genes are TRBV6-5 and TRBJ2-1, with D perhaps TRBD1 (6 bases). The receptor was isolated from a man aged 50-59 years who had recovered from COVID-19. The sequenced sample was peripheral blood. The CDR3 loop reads CASSKTGHSYNEQFF. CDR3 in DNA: TGTGCCAGCAGTAAGACGGGACACTCCTACAATGAGCAGTTCTTC.